This is a list of T cell receptor beta chains from one sample in a study of identical twins' blood T cells. TCRdb called the 5' RACE reads again in MiXCR, with one record for every CDR3 protein. Of 400,000 or so distinct CDR3 sequences in the sample, roughly 31% were seen once. The sample consisted of PBMCs. These receptors were obtained from a woman aged 18 to 55 in good health. Each CDR3 is given with its conserved first and last residue. D genes are given only for firm matches. The listing skips clone size in some rows; elsewhere it reads once, few, many or a size class.

CDR3 protein: CASTSFPGTVNEQFF
CDR3 DNA: TGTGCCAGCACCTCTTTCCCCGGGACGGTAAATGAGCAGTTCTTC
J gene: TRBJ2-1
clone size: few
V gene: TRBV12-3/TRBV12-4
D gene: .
CDR3 length: 15

CDR3 protein: CASSIRDRDYGYTF
CDR3 DNA: TGTGCCAGTAGTATCCGAGACAGGGACTATGGCTACACCTTC
J gene: TRBJ1-2
clone size: .
V gene: TRBV19
D gene: TRBD1
CDR3 length: 14

CDR3 protein: CSGGQGAREQFF
CDR3 DNA: TGCAGCGGGGGACAGGGGGCCCGTGAGCAGTTCTTC
J gene: TRBJ2-1
clone size: few
V gene: TRBV29-1
D gene: TRBD1
CDR3 length: 12

CDR3 protein: CAISDGNSNQPQHF
CDR3 DNA: TGTGCCATCAGTGACGGGAATAGCAATCAGCCCCAGCATTTT
J gene: TRBJ1-5
clone size: many
V gene: TRBV10-3
D gene: .
CDR3 length: 14

CDR3 protein: CASRASGIPNYDERFF
CDR3 DNA: TGTGCCAGTAGGGCCAGCGGGATCCCGAACTACGATGAGCGGTTCTTC
J gene: TRBJ2-1
clone size: few
V gene: TRBV19
D gene: TRBD2
CDR3 length: 16

CDR3 protein: CASSSRVGGNTIYF
CDR3 DNA: TGTGCCAGCAGTTCCAGGGTGGGAGGAAACACCATATATTTT
J gene: TRBJ1-3
clone size: .
V gene: TRBV6-5
D gene: .
CDR3 length: 14

CDR3 protein: CSATFGRHTEAFF
CDR3 DNA: TGCAGTGCTACGTTCGGGCGCCACACTGAAGCTTTCTTT
J gene: TRBJ1-1
clone size: few
V gene: TRBV20-1
D gene: .
CDR3 length: 13

CDR3 protein: CASSSYGQENIQYF
CDR3 DNA: TGTGCCAGCAGTTCTTATGGGCAAGAAAACATTCAGTACTTC
J gene: TRBJ2-4
clone size: .
V gene: TRBV27
D gene: .
CDR3 length: 14

CDR3 protein: CASSPEGTGRNTIYF
CDR3 DNA: TGTGCCAGCAGCCCTGAGGGGACAGGGAGAAACACCATATATTTT
J gene: TRBJ1-3
clone size: .
V gene: TRBV5-5
D gene: TRBD1
CDR3 length: 15

CDR3 protein: CASSETAGFGSPLHF
CDR3 DNA: TGTGCCAGCAGTGAGACGGCCGGGTTTGGGTCACCCCTCCACTTT
J gene: TRBJ1-6
clone size: .
V gene: TRBV2
D gene: .
CDR3 length: 15

CDR3 protein: CSVARLASGGRSSYNEQFF
CDR3 DNA: TGCAGCGTCGCTAGGCTGGCTAGCGGGGGCCGAAGCTCCTACAATGAGCAGTTCTTC
J gene: TRBJ2-1
clone size: few
V gene: TRBV29-1
D gene: TRBD2
CDR3 length: 19

CDR3 protein: CASSPDAGGRNTIYF
CDR3 DNA: TGTGCCAGCAGCCCCGATGCAGGGGGAAGAAACACCATATATTTT
J gene: TRBJ1-3
clone size: few
V gene: TRBV7-9
D gene: TRBD1
CDR3 length: 15

CDR3 protein: CSAEWTATYGYTF
CDR3 DNA: TGCAGTGCCGAGTGGACAGCAACTTATGGCTACACCTTC
J gene: TRBJ1-2
clone size: few
V gene: TRBV20-1
D gene: .
CDR3 length: 13

CDR3 protein: CASSNSYNEQFF
CDR3 DNA: TGTGCCAGCTCAAACAGCTACAATGAGCAGTTCTTC
J gene: TRBJ2-1
clone size: many
V gene: TRBV18
D gene: .
CDR3 length: 12

CDR3 protein: CASSQSRNGEQYF
CDR3 DNA: TGTGCCAGCAGCCAATCGAGGAATGGCGAGCAGTACTTC
J gene: TRBJ2-7
clone size: many
V gene: TRBV16
D gene: .
CDR3 length: 13

CDR3 protein: CASSASGGREQYF
CDR3 DNA: TGTGCCAGTAGTGCCTCCGGGGGGCGCGAGCAGTACTTC
J gene: TRBJ2-7
clone size: .
V gene: TRBV19
D gene: .
CDR3 length: 13

CDR3 protein: CASSPFSNYGYTF
CDR3 DNA: TGTGCCAGCAGCCCATTTTCGAACTATGGCTACACCTTC
J gene: TRBJ1-2
clone size: .
V gene: TRBV11-1
D gene: .
CDR3 length: 13

CDR3 protein: CASSRALSNTEAFF
CDR3 DNA: TGTGCCAGCTCACGGGCCCTTTCGAACACTGAAGCTTTCTTT
J gene: TRBJ1-1
clone size: .
V gene: TRBV18
D gene: .
CDR3 length: 14

CDR3 protein: CASSLGFRKKGNYGYTF
CDR3 DNA: TGTGCCAGCAGCTTAGGTTTTAGGAAAAAGGGCAACTATGGCTACACCTTC
J gene: TRBJ1-2
clone size: .
V gene: TRBV7-8
D gene: .
CDR3 length: 17

CDR3 protein: CASNSDVGSSGANVLTF
CDR3 DNA: TGCGCCAGCAACTCAGACGTAGGATCCTCTGGGGCCAACGTCCTGACTTTC
J gene: TRBJ2-6
clone size: .
V gene: TRBV5-1
D gene: .
CDR3 length: 17

CDR3 protein: CSANRGYTEAFF
CDR3 DNA: TGCAGTGCCAATCGGGGTTACACTGAAGCTTTCTTT
J gene: TRBJ1-1
clone size: once
V gene: TRBV20-1
D gene: .
CDR3 length: 12

CDR3 protein: CSVGVIAGPTDTQYF
CDR3 DNA: TGCAGCGTTGGAGTGATAGCGGGGCCTACAGATACGCAGTATTTT
J gene: TRBJ2-3
clone size: .
V gene: TRBV29-1
D gene: TRBD2
CDR3 length: 15

CDR3 protein: CASRTPRVAGNTIYF
CDR3 DNA: TGTGCCAGCAGAACCCCTAGGGTGGCTGGAAACACCATATATTTT
J gene: TRBJ1-3
clone size: .
V gene: TRBV6-6
D gene: .
CDR3 length: 15

CDR3 protein: CASSPNTGIEAFF
CDR3 DNA: TGTGCCAGCAGCCCTAACACCGGGATTGAAGCTTTCTTT
J gene: TRBJ1-1
clone size: .
V gene: TRBV7-9
D gene: .
CDR3 length: 13

CDR3 protein: CASSLVAGLTKNIQYF
CDR3 DNA: TGTGCCAGCAGCTTGGTCGCAGGGCTAACCAAAAACATTCAGTACTTC
J gene: TRBJ2-4
clone size: .
V gene: TRBV7-2
D gene: .
CDR3 length: 16

CDR3 protein: CASSGGAGTYNEQFF
CDR3 DNA: TGTGCCAGCAGTGGGGGGGCTGGGACCTACAATGAGCAGTTCTTC
J gene: TRBJ2-1
clone size: .
V gene: TRBV11-2
D gene: .
CDR3 length: 15